The 15 T cell receptor beta chains below come from one sample, sequenced in a study of cytomegalovirus exposure and HLA in healthy donors. The PCR made use of 60 Vbeta and 13 Jbeta primers. Here immunoSEQ multiplex PCR was the method, and the copy in TCRdb shows in-frame clones only, minus some. The table lists roughly 120,000 clones, about 59% of them singletons. The sequenced sample was PBMCs. Receptor source: a woman aged 40 to 50 in good health and CMV-seropositive.

This chain links TRBV19 with TRBJ2-1; 10 bases map to TRBD2. The CDR3 has 15 amino acids. V lost 3 bases to trimming and J lost 4 bases; unmatched junction nucleotides: 3. Germline values: CDR1 LNHDA, CDR2 SQIVND (reference sequence). The chain's CDR3 is CASSILLAGYNEQFF. DNA for the CDR3: TGTGCCAGTAGTATCTTACTAGCGGGATACAATGAGCAGTTCTTC. The whole variable domain, filled in from reference TRBV19 and TRBJ2-1, reads DGGITQSPKYLFRKEGQNVTLSCEQNLNHDAMYWYRQDPGQGLRLIYYSQIVNDFQKGDIAEGYSVSREKKESFPLTVTSAQKNPTAFYLCASSILLAGYNEQFFGPGTRLTVL.

This chain connects TRBV27 to TRBJ1-1, with D perhaps TRBD1 (5 bases). Trimming took 3 bases from V and 7 from J, leaving 9 bases between them. Germline values: CDR1 MNHEY, CDR2 SMNVEV (reference sequence). CDR3 length: 12 residues. The CDR3 nucleotides read TGTGCCAGCAGTTTCCCTGACAGTGAAGCTTTCTTT. Translation gives CASSFPDSEAFF.

The J gene is TRBJ2-2, the V gene TRBV4-2, with D possibly TRBD2 on 5 matching bases. This CDR3 comprises 19 residues. Germline loops: CDR1 LGHNA, CDR2 YNFKEQ. The V end was cut by 1 base, the J end by 0 bases, with 18 bases between. The CDR3 sequence is CASSQGTFLTAANTGELFF. As DNA, the CDR3 is TGTGCCAGCAGCCAAGGGACTTTTTTGACGGCCGCGAACACCGGGGAGCTGTTTTTT.

This clone was observed a handful of times. An end of the junction does not agree with germline; a read error may underlie this. The chain combines TRBV9 with TRBJ1-1, with TRBD1 matching 7 bases. The CDR3 spans 10 residues. Germline CDR1 SGDLS, CDR2 YYNGEE. The CDR3 spells CASSGGQTIF. The CDR3 nucleotides read TGTGCCAGCAGCGGGGGACAGACAATCTTT.

The V call is TRBV28, the J call TRBJ2-1; possibly TRBD2 for D (5 bases). The germline CDR1 and CDR2 sequences are MDHEN and SYDVKM. Trimming took 2 bases from V and 2 from J, leaving 19 bases between them. This CDR3 is built from 18 residues. CDR3 region: CASSLKRSGIMTYNEQFF. The CDR3 region has the DNA TGTGCCAGCAGTTTAAAGCGAAGCGGCATAATGACCTACAATGAGCAGTTCTTC.

The V call is TRBV7-2, the J call TRBJ2-7; 9 bases align to TRBD2. CDR3 size: 18 residues. V was pared by 5 bases and J by 2 bases, with 16 bases of the junction left unmatched. From germline, CDR1 is SGHTA and CDR2 FQGNSA. CDR3 sequence reads: CASSRQARAGGIPYEQYF. The DNA for the CDR3 is TGTGCCAGCAGCCGACAAGCGAGAGCGGGAGGTATCCCCTACGAGCAGTACTTC.

Only a few counts were recorded for this clone. The V and J genes are TRBV4-1 and TRBJ2-5; D is perhaps TRBD2 (6 bases). The end of the DNA is better explained by TRBJ2-7, so the J call may be wrong. Per the germline V gene, CDR1 is MGHRA and CDR2 is YSYEKL. This CDR3 is 16 amino acids long. For the CDR3, the DNA is TGCGCCAGCAGCCAAGGAGGGCGGGGAAAGTCCTACGAGCAGTACTTC. Residues: CASSQGGRGKSYEQYF.

This clone was detected only once. This sequence joins TRBV7-2 and TRBJ2-5, with D tentatively TRBD2 (5 bases). Matching the DNA end better, TRBJ2-7 makes the J call doubtful. This CDR3 spans 14 amino acids. Germline values: CDR1 SGHTA, CDR2 FQGNSA. CDR3 residues: CASSPGLLGYEQYF. The CDR3 nucleotides are TGTGCCAGCAGCCCCGGACTCCTTGGTTACGAGCAGTACTTC.

The chain carries TRBV10-3 and TRBJ2-1; 11 bases map to TRBD2. Germline trimming cut 3 bases from V and 7 bases from J; bases unmatched to any gene: 5. Germline loops: CDR1 ENHRY, CDR2 SYGVKD. The CDR3 consists of 15 residues. CDR3 sequence reads: CAISEPGLAVNEQFF. Here the CDR3 DNA reads TGTGCCATCAGTGAACCGGGACTAGCGGTTAATGAGCAGTTCTTC.

V and J are TRBV10-1 and TRBJ2-4; tentatively, D is TRBD2 (6 bases). Germline CDR1 and CDR2: WNHNN and SYGVQD (reference sequence). The ends were cut back, 11 bases at V and 0 bases at J, with 14 bases in the middle. The CDR3 loop spans 14 amino acids. The CDR3 is CAYRLGLAKNIQYF. The CDR3 DNA follows: TGCGCCTACAGACTAGGTCTAGCCAAAAACATTCAGTACTTC.

This clone was recorded once. The chain couples TRBV5-1 to TRBJ2-3; 7 positions agree with TRBD2. The CDR3 loop spans 16 amino acids. Germline V gene data show CDR1 as SGHRS and CDR2 as YFSETQ. V gave up 4 bases and J gave up 1 base; unmatched junction bases: 9. The CDR3 reads CASSQSGAGGTDTQYF. In DNA form, the CDR3 reads TGCGCCAGCAGCCAAAGCGGGGCGGGGGGCACAGATACGCAGTATTTT.

In regard to this clone: The junction differs from germline at one of its ends, possibly a read error. The chain employs TRBV7-9 and TRBJ2-7, with D possibly being TRBD1 (5 bases). CDR3 length equals 16 residues. The germline V gene encodes CDR1 SEHNR and CDR2 FQNEAQ (reference sequence). The CDR3 DNA is TGTTCCAGCAGCTTAGCCTTTTCACCAGGGATCGACGAGCAGTACTTC. It translates to CSSSLAFSPGIDEQYF. The full variable domain, its missing parts supplied by reference TRBV7-9 and TRBJ2-7, is DTGVSQNPRHKITKRGQNVTFRCDPISEHNRLYWYRQTLGQGPEFLTYFQNEAQLEKSRLLSDRFSAERPKGSFSTLEIQRTEQGDSAMYLCSSSLAFSPGIDEQYFGPGTRLTVT.

The rearrangement joins TRBV29-1 to TRBJ1-1; 9 nucleotides agree with TRBD1. Germline V lookup: CDR1 SQVTM, CDR2 ANQGSEA. After removal of 2 bases from V and 0 bases from J, the junction contained 7 bases not matched to a gene. The CDR3 has 16 residues. DNA of the CDR3: TGCAGCGTTGAAAGGACAGGGGTTTGGATGAACACTGAAGCTTTCTTT. Translation: CSVERTGVWMNTEAFF.

The chain recombines TRBV10-3 with TRBJ1-1; 8 bases line up with TRBD1. With 6 bases clipped from V and 3 bases from J, the junction kept 3 bases outside the gene matches. Germline CDR1 and CDR2: ENHRY and SYGVKD. The CDR3 has 13 amino acids. CDR3 sequence reads: CAIRTGEDTEAFF. CDR3 DNA: TGTGCCATCAGGACAGGGGAGGACACTGAAGCTTTCTTT.

A note on this clone: No DNA is shown, since the ends of the CDR3 on it are uncertain; the CDR3 is the one TCRdb lists. The rearrangement joins TRBV19 to TRBJ2-7; the table gives TRBD1 as D, unverified against the DNA. Germline CDR1 and CDR2: LNHDA and SQIVND (reference sequence). The CDR3 spans 16 amino acids, including both terminal residues. The CDR3 here is CASSISVFWQGYEQYF.